A selection of T cell receptor beta chains follows, all from one sample in a study of blood T cell repertoires in COVID-19. Sequencing was performed with immunoSEQ multiplex PCR; in TCRdb, only in-frame clones are kept and a portion is missing. The repertoire includes around 150,000 clones, around four fifths of them detected once, and roughly 19% sits in the top ten. The source material was peripheral blood. All receptors come from a woman over 75 with acute or convalescent COVID-19. Both conserved end residues are part of each CDR3. Fields, in order: V gene, D gene, clone size, J gene, CDR3 protein, CDR3 DNA. D genes are given only for firm matches. Clone size is given for some rows only: seen once, a few or many times, or a class if the clone is expanded.

TRBV7-8	-	-	TRBJ1-2	CASSLGQNYGYTF	TGTGCCAGCAGCTTAGGACAGAACTATGGCTACACCTTC
TRBV29-1	-	-	TRBJ1-2	CSVEGGQFYGYTF	TGCAGCGTTGAAGGGGGCCAATTTTATGGCTACACCTTC
TRBV5-6	-	once	TRBJ1-3	CASSFGQVSGNTIYF	TGTGCCAGCAGCTTTGGGCAGGTCTCTGGAAACACCATATATTTT
TRBV19	TRBD1	-	TRBJ2-5	CASSSRTGGAETQYF	TGTGCCAGTAGTTCGAGGACAGGGGGCGCGGAGACCCAGTACTTC
TRBV9	-	-	TRBJ1-2	CASSVAQAYGYTF	TGTGCCAGCAGCGTAGCACAGGCCTATGGCTACACCTTC
TRBV4-2	-	-	TRBJ1-4	CASSQEGQRNEKLFF	TGTGCCAGCAGCCAAGAAGGCCAGCGTAATGAAAAACTGTTTTTT
TRBV4-3	-	-	TRBJ2-1	CASSQDAGQLDEQFF	TGCGCCAGCAGCCAAGATGCCGGTCAACTGGATGAGCAGTTCTTC
TRBV4-1	-	-	TRBJ1-1	CASSQDLGGMNTEAFF	TGCGCCAGCAGCCAAGATCTCGGGGGAATGAACACTGAAGCTTTCTTT
TRBV5-8	TRBD2	-	TRBJ2-1	CASRYRDYLDNEQFF	TGTGCCAGCAGATACCGGGACTACCTAGACAATGAGCAGTTCTTC
TRBV27	-	-	TRBJ1-5	CASSQTDSNQPQHF	TGTGCCAGCAGTCAAACAGATAGCAATCAGCCCCAGCATTTT
TRBV7-6	TRBD2	-	TRBJ2-7	CASSLVTSGGAIDPYEQYF	TGTGCCAGCAGCTTAGTCACTAGCGGGGGGGCGATAGACCCCTACGAGCAGTACTTC
TRBV29-1	TRBD1	-	TRBJ2-5	CSVEVRRTGPKETQYF	TGCAGCGTTGAAGTCCGGAGGACAGGTCCAAAAGAGACCCAGTACTTC
TRBV12-3/TRBV12-4	TRBD1	few	TRBJ1-2	CASSYRGGYTF	TGTGCCAGCAGTTACAGGGGTGGCTACACCTTC
TRBV15	-	once	TRBJ2-7	CATSRPGSISEQYF	TGTGCCACCAGCAGACCCGGGAGTATTAGCGAGCAGTACTTC
TRBV4-1	TRBD1	-	TRBJ1-3	CASSHRDSTGNTIYF	TGCGCCAGCAGCCACCGGGACAGTACTGGAAACACCATATATTTT
TRBV6-5	-	-	TRBJ1-2	CASRSLGGAGNGYTF	TGTGCCAGCAGGTCCTTAGGGGGGGCTGGAAATGGCTACACCTTC
TRBV28	-	-	TRBJ1-6	CASSSPGNSPLHF	TGTGCCAGCAGTTCCCCAGGGAATTCACCCCTCCACTTT
TRBV30	-	-	TRBJ1-2	CAWSPGTSPYTF	TGTGCCTGGAGTCCCGGGACTTCCCCGTACACCTTC
TRBV19	TRBD1	few	TRBJ1-5	CASSTGTAQTQHF	TGTGCCAGTAGTACCGGGACAGCCCAGACCCAGCATTTT
TRBV7-2	TRBD2	-	TRBJ2-5	CASSSIIGVGTSDQETQYF	TGTGCCAGCAGCTCCATTATAGGGGTGGGGACTAGCGACCAAGAGACCCAGTACTTC
TRBV7-2	-	-	TRBJ1-6	CASSLSGLLIDNSPLHF	TGTGCCAGCAGCTTATCCGGGTTACTGATCGATAATTCACCCCTCCACTTT
TRBV11-2	TRBD1	-	TRBJ2-1	CASSLYRGDATEQFF	TGTGCCAGCAGCTTATACAGGGGGGATGCGACTGAGCAGTTCTTC
TRBV7-2	-	-	TRBJ2-7	CASSLWASGSYEQYF	TGTGCCAGCAGCTTATGGGCCAGCGGGTCCTACGAGCAGTACTTC
TRBV19	TRBD1	-	TRBJ1-4	CATAPGQRSATNEKLFF	TGTGCCACTGCCCCGGGACAGAGATCTGCAACTAATGAAAAACTGTTTTTT
TRBV2	-	-	TRBJ1-5	CASSVLGANQPQHF	TGTGCCAGCAGTGTTTTAGGGGCCAATCAGCCCCAGCATTTT
TRBV5-1	-	few	TRBJ2-7	CASSLWGVSDEQYF	TGCGCCAGCAGCTTGTGGGGGGTTAGTGACGAGCAGTACTTC
TRBV18	-	-	TRBJ2-3	CASSPGQHTQYF	TGTGCCAGCTCACCGGGACAACATACGCAGTATTTT
TRBV3-1/TRBV3-2	-	-	TRBJ1-2	CASSQRTVQYGYTF	TGTGCCAGCAGCCAAAGGACAGTACAGTATGGCTACACCTTC
TRBV7-8	TRBD2	-	TRBJ2-7	CASTPGLAASYEQYF	TGTGCCAGCACCCCGGGACTAGCGGCCTCCTACGAGCAGTACTTC
TRBV6-5	-	-	TRBJ2-1	CASRDWGRETNEQFF	TGTGCCAGCAGGGACTGGGGGCGGGAGACCAATGAGCAGTTCTTC
TRBV5-6	TRBD2	-	TRBJ2-2	CASRRLAGGLANTGELFF	TGTGCCAGCAGACGACTAGCGGGGGGCCTCGCGAACACCGGGGAGCTGTTTTTT
TRBV20-1	-	-	TRBJ1-1	CSAGGNTEAFF	TGCAGTGCCGGGGGGAACACTGAAGCTTTCTTT
TRBV12-3/TRBV12-4	-	-	TRBJ2-1	CASSPGLNEQFF	TGTGCCAGCAGTCCGGGACTCAATGAGCAGTTCTTC
TRBV2	-	-	TRBJ1-1	CASSGQMNTEAFF	TGTGCCAGCAGTGGTCAAATGAACACTGAAGCTTTCTTT
TRBV19	TRBD1	-	TRBJ1-2	CASSSPDRGHGYTF	TGTGCCAGTAGCTCACCCGACAGGGGTCACGGCTACACCTTC
TRBV11-3	-	-	TRBJ1-1	CASSPGGRGGTEAFF	TGTGCCAGCAGCCCCGGTGGTCGGGGGGGTACTGAAGCTTTCTTT
TRBV18	TRBD1	-	TRBJ2-1	CASSPPMWAEQGRFEDEQFF	TGTGCCAGCTCACCACCGATGTGGGCTGAACAGGGGAGATTTGAAGATGAGCAGTTCTTC
TRBV6-2/TRBV6-3	-	-	TRBJ1-2	CASSYSLTGRYGYTF	TGTGCCAGCAGTTACAGCCTGACAGGCCGATATGGCTACACCTTC
TRBV12-3/TRBV12-4	-	-	TRBJ2-4	CASSLVQADIQYF	TGTGCCAGCAGTTTAGTACAGGCGGACATTCAGTACTTC
TRBV5-5	TRBD1	-	TRBJ1-2	CASRLGQGGGYGYTF	TGTGCCAGCAGACTTGGACAGGGGGGAGGCTATGGCTACACCTTC
TRBV28	TRBD1	-	TRBJ2-1	CASSLLPGQGPNEQFF	TGTGCCAGCAGTTTATTACCGGGACAGGGACCCAATGAGCAGTTCTTC
TRBV28	-	-	TRBJ1-5	CASSSIALGQPQHF	TGTGCCAGCAGCTCCATAGCGTTGGGACAGCCCCAGCATTTT
TRBV30	-	-	TRBJ1-2	CAWMFNPDYGYTF	TGTGCCTGGATGTTCAATCCAGACTATGGCTACACCTTC
TRBV9	-	-	TRBJ1-3	CASSVRVSGNTIYF	TGTGCCAGCAGCGTACGGGTCTCTGGAAACACCATATATTTT
TRBV6-5	TRBD1	once	TRBJ1-2	CASSYLTGDGYTF	TGTGCCAGCAGTTATCTGACAGGGGACGGCTACACCTTC
TRBV5-6	-	once	TRBJ2-6	CASSLGHFSGANVLTF	TGTGCCAGCAGCTTGGGTCACTTCTCTGGGGCCAACGTCCTGACTTTC
TRBV28	TRBD1	few	TRBJ1-5	CASSFWGTGHRNQPQHF	TGTGCCAGCAGTTTTTGGGGGACAGGGCACCGAAATCAGCCCCAGCATTTT
TRBV27	-	-	TRBJ2-4	CASSLRGFGNIQYF	TGTGCCAGCAGTTTACGGGGATTTGGAAACATTCAGTACTTC
TRBV29-1	-	-	TRBJ2-2	CSVILGTSLFTTGELFF	TGCAGCGTAATCCTCGGGACATCCCTTTTTACCACCGGGGAGCTGTTTTTT
TRBV28	-	-	TRBJ2-1	CASSLPADRSSYNEQFF	TGTGCCAGCAGTTTGCCCGCAGACAGGAGCTCCTACAATGAGCAGTTCTTC
TRBV19	-	-	TRBJ1-1	CASTGRVNTEAFF	TGTGCCAGTACGGGCAGGGTTAACACTGAAGCTTTCTTT
TRBV28	-	-	TRBJ1-5	CASKWGGRGEKNQPQHF	TGTGCCAGCAAATGGGGAGGGAGAGGGGAAAAAAATCAGCCCCAGCATTTT
TRBV11-2	-	-	TRBJ2-5	CASSSQTGFRTQYF	TGTGCCAGCAGCTCCCAGACAGGCTTTAGGACCCAGTACTTC